The rows below give T cell receptor beta chains drawn from one sample of a study of blood T cell repertoires in COVID-19. Assay used: immunoSEQ multiplex PCR; TCRdb lists only in-frame clones, some missing. In the table there are 250,000 or so clones, around 88% of which are singletons. Material: PBMCs or T cells enriched from blood (not recorded which). Receptors originate from a woman between 40 and 50 years old with acute COVID-19. CDR3s include the opening cysteine and the closing phenylalanine or tryptophan. The D gene is left open where the match is weak. Clone size, where shown, is once, few, many, or a class for clones that have expanded.

abundance: few; j_gene: TRBJ2-5; d_gene: TRBD2; len: 13; v_gene: TRBV29-1; CDR3nt: TGCAGCGCATTGACTAGCGGGCAAGAGACCCAGTACTTC; CDR3aa: CSALTSGQETQYF
abundance: few; j_gene: TRBJ1-2; d_gene: -; len: 14; v_gene: TRBV5-4; CDR3nt: TGTGCCAGCAGTTCACACCCGACTGGCTATGGCTACACCTTC; CDR3aa: CASSSHPTGYGYTF
abundance: many; j_gene: TRBJ2-7; d_gene: TRBD1; len: 13; v_gene: TRBV5-1; CDR3nt: TGCGCCAGCAGCAGGGGACAGTCCTACGAGCAGTACTTC; CDR3aa: CASSRGQSYEQYF
abundance: -; j_gene: TRBJ2-5; d_gene: TRBD2; len: 15; v_gene: TRBV18; CDR3nt: TGTGCCAGCTCACGAAGAAGCGGGAGTGGGGAGACCCAGTACTTC; CDR3aa: CASSRRSGSGETQYF
abundance: -; j_gene: TRBJ2-2; d_gene: -; len: 14; v_gene: TRBV11-2; CDR3nt: TGTGCCAGCAGCTTACAGGGGAGCACCGGGGAGCTGTTTTTT; CDR3aa: CASSLQGSTGELFF
abundance: -; j_gene: TRBJ1-3; d_gene: -; len: 16; v_gene: TRBV7-7; CDR3nt: TGTGCCAGCAGCTTAGAAGTCTCCGACTCAGGAAACACCATATATTTT; CDR3aa: CASSLEVSDSGNTIYF
abundance: -; j_gene: TRBJ1-2; d_gene: -; len: 13; v_gene: TRBV2; CDR3nt: TGTGCCAGCAGTCGGGACACTAACTATGGCTACACCTTC; CDR3aa: CASSRDTNYGYTF
abundance: -; j_gene: TRBJ1-5; d_gene: -; len: 15; v_gene: TRBV6-2/TRBV6-3; CDR3nt: TGTGCCAGCAGTTCCAGGGTGGTGGTTATTCAGCCCCAGCATTTT; CDR3aa: CASSSRVVVIQPQHF
abundance: -; j_gene: TRBJ2-4; d_gene: TRBD1; len: 13; v_gene: TRBV7-8; CDR3nt: TGTGCCAGCAGCTTCAAACAGGGGGCTGATCAGTACTTC; CDR3aa: CASSFKQGADQYF
abundance: -; j_gene: TRBJ1-2; d_gene: -; len: 12; v_gene: TRBV11-2; CDR3nt: TGTGCCAGCAGCAAGACAGGCGTTGGCTACACCTTC; CDR3aa: CASSKTGVGYTF
abundance: -; j_gene: TRBJ1-2; d_gene: -; len: 13; v_gene: TRBV27; CDR3nt: TGTGCCAGCAGACCTACAGGGTGGGGTGGCTACACCTTC; CDR3aa: CASRPTGWGGYTF
abundance: -; j_gene: TRBJ1-3; d_gene: -; len: 14; v_gene: TRBV5-1; CDR3nt: TGCGCCAGCAGCTTTACAGGGTACGGAAACACCATATATTTT; CDR3aa: CASSFTGYGNTIYF
abundance: -; j_gene: TRBJ1-5; d_gene: TRBD1; len: 15; v_gene: TRBV7-8; CDR3nt: TGTGCCAGCAGCTTAGGGTCCAGGGGGGACCAGCCCCAGCATTTT; CDR3aa: CASSLGSRGDQPQHF
abundance: -; j_gene: TRBJ2-3; d_gene: TRBD2; len: 16; v_gene: TRBV19; CDR3nt: TGTGCCAGTAGTATACTGACTAGCGGGTCTGCGGATACGCAGTATTTT; CDR3aa: CASSILTSGSADTQYF